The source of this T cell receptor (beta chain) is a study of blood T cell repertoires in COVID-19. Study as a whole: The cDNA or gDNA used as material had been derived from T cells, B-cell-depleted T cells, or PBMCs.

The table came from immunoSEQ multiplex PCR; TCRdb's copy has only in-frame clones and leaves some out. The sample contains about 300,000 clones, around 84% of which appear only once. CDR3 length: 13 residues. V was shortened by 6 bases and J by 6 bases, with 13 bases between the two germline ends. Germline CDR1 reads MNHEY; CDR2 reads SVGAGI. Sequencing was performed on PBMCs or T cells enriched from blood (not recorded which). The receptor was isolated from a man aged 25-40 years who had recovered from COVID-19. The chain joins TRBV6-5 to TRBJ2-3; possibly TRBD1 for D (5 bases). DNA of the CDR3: TGTGCCAGCAGCTCAGGGAATATGGATACGCAGTATTTT. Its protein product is CASSSGNMDTQYF.